The sequence of this T cell receptor (beta chain) was determined in a study of beta chain features in type 1 diabetes. All of the isolated RNA was reverse transcribed, so expressed TCRB transcripts were sequenced. Some clones are missing from TCRdb's copy, which holds only in-frame ones; the method was immunoSEQ multiplex PCR. The table shows a few hundred thousand clones, with around 14% occurring only once. Study findings and constraints: TCRB CDR3s from Type 1 diabetes patients were moderately but significantly shorter in all four CD4+ subsets. PCR may have favored shorter templates equally in patients and controls.

A note on this clone: The antigen is undetermined.

The CDR3 extends over 13 amino acids. Only one heparinised blood draw was taken per donor, and its volume averaged around 110 mL. Each of the sorted populations had a purity greater than 98%. The chain has TRBV1 and TRBJ2-3. TRBV1 is flagged as a pseudogene. The source of this sequence is a man aged 25 to 40 in good health. Source material: naive CD4+ T cells from blood. The CDR3 DNA reads as TGCACCAGCAGCCCCGACCCTGCAGATACGCAGTATTTT. The encoded protein is CTSSPDPADTQYF.